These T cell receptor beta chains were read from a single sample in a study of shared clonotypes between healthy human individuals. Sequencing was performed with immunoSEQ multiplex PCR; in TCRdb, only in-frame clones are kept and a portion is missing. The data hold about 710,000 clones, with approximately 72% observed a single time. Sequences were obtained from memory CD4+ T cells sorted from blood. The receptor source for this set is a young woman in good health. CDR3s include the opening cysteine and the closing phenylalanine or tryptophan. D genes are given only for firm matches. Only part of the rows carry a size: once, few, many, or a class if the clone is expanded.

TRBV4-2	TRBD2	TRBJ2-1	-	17	TGTGCCAGCAGCCAAGTCATTGGCACTAGCGGTAACAATGAGCAGTTCTTC	CASSQVIGTSGNNEQFF
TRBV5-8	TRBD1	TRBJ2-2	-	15	TGTGCCAGCAGCTTTGGGACAGTAGACACCGGGGAGCTGTTTTTT	CASSFGTVDTGELFF
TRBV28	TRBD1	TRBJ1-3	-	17	TGTGCCAGCAGTTTACAGGGGGCGAGGGGATCTGGAAACACCATATATTTT	CASSLQGARGSGNTIYF
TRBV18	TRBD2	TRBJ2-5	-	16	TGTGCCAGCTCACCCTCGGCTAGCGGGGGCCAAGAGACCCAGTACTTC	CASSPSASGGQETQYF
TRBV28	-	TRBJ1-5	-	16	TGTGCCAGCAGTTTCGGGGGCGGGTTTGGCAATCAGCCCCAGCATTTT	CASSFGGGFGNQPQHF
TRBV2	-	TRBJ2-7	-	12	TGTGCCAGCAGTGCCAAGGGCTACGAGCAGTACTTC	CASSAKGYEQYF
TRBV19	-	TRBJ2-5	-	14	TGTGCCAGTAGTCTACGGACTTCACAAGAGACCCAGTACTTC	CASSLRTSQETQYF
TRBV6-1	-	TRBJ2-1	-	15	TGTGCCAGCAGTGAAGGGCAGAATCTTTACAATGAGCAGTTCTTC	CASSEGQNLYNEQFF
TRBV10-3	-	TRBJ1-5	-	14	TGTGCCATCAGTGAAGGTGGTGGCAATCAGCCCCAGCATTTT	CAISEGGGNQPQHF
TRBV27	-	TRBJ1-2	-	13	TGTGCCAGCAGTTTTCGACAGGACAGCTACTACACCTTC	CASSFRQDSYYTF
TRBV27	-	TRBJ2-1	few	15	TGTGCCAGCAGTTTTAGGGGACTCACCCTCAATGAGCAGTTCTTC	CASSFRGLTLNEQFF
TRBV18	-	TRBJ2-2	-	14	TGTGCCAGCTCACCACAACACAACACCGGGGAGCTGTTTTTT	CASSPQHNTGELFF
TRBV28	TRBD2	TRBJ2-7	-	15	TGTGCCAGCAGTCCCCAGACTAGCAGGGCCTACGAGCAGTACTTC	CASSPQTSRAYEQYF
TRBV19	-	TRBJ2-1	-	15	TGTGCCAGTAGTATTCGGGACCCCCAATACAATGAGCAGTTCTTC	CASSIRDPQYNEQFF